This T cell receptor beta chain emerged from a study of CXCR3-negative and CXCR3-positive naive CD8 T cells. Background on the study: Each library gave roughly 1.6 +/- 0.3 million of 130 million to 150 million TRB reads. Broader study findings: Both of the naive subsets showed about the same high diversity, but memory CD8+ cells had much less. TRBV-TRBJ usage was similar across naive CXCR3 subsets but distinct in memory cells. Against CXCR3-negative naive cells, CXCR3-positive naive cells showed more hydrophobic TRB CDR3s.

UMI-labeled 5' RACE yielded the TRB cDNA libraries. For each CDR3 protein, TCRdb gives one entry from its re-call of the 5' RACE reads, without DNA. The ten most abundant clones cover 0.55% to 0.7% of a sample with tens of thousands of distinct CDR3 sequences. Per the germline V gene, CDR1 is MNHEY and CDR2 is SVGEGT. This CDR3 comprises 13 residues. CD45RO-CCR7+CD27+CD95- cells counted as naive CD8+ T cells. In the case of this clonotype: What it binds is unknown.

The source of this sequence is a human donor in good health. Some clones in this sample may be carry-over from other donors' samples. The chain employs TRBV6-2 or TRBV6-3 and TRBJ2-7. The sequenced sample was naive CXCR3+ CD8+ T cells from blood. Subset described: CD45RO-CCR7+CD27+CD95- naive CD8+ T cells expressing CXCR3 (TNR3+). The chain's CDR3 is CASSYRGSYEQYF.